This TCR beta chain was recovered during a study of T cell changes during pregnancy in multiple sclerosis. Germline V gives CDR1 SGHTA, CDR2 FQGNSA. This CDR3 has 14 residues. With V trimmed by 3 bases and J by 4 bases, 2 bases remained unmatched. Sequencing used immunoSEQ multiplex PCR; TCRdb keeps in-frame clones, though not all of them. Of around 75,000 clones in the sample, about 93% were seen once. The material sequenced was CD4+ T cells from peripheral blood mononuclear cells, taken after pregnancy. The chain combines TRBV7-2 with TRBJ2-2; 7 bases fit TRBD1. The origin of this receptor is a female donor with multiple sclerosis, enrolled in a pregnancy study. The CDR3 DNA reads TGTGCCAGCAGCTTTGGGACAGTCACCGGGGAGCTGTTTTTT. The encoded protein is CASSFGTVTGELFF.